The 8 T cell receptor beta chains below were found in one sample sequenced in a study of blood T cell repertoires in COVID-19. The protocol was immunoSEQ multiplex PCR, while the TCRdb copy is restricted to in-frame clones and leaves out a portion. The table lists around 11,000 clones, 70% to 90% of them singletons. The sequencing sample was made of peripheral blood. Source of these receptors: a man aged 25-45 years with active or convalescent COVID-19.

The chain employs TRBV19 and TRBJ1-5, with 9 bases identical to TRBD1. The CDR3 runs to 16 residues. V shed 7 bases, J shed 5 bases, and the junction held 12 bases outside the gene matches. Germline CDR1 reads LNHDA; CDR2 reads SQIVND (reference sequence). For the CDR3, the DNA is TGTGCCAGTACTAATATGGGACAGGGATTCTATCAGCCCCAGCATTTT. Amino acids: CASTNMGQGFYQPQHF.

The J gene is TRBJ1-2, the V gene TRBV9, with 11 bases lining up with TRBD1. V was clipped by 3 bases and J by 5 bases; unmatched bases: 6. CDR3 length: 15 amino acids. The germline V gene encodes CDR1 SGDLS and CDR2 YYNGEE. The CDR3 nucleotides read TGTGCCAGCAGCGGGACAGGGGGCACCGAATATGGCTACACCTTC. This encodes CASSGTGGTEYGYTF.

This chain connects TRBV20-1 to TRBJ2-5; 10 bases are a match to TRBD1. Per germline, CDR1 DFQATT and CDR2 SNEGSKA (reference sequence). Trimming at V came to 4 bases and at J to 5 bases, leaving 13 bases not matched to a gene. The CDR3 sequence is 16 residues long. This CDR3 is CSANDRGPWDGETQYF. DNA of the CDR3: TGCAGTGCTAATGACAGGGGGCCTTGGGATGGGGAGACCCAGTACTTC.

This chain joins TRBV6-1 and TRBJ1-2; D unclear. The V end lost 2 bases, the J end lost 0 bases, and 10 bases lay between the germline ends. CDR1 is MNHNS and CDR2 is SASEGT in the germline V gene. This CDR3 contains 15 residues. CDR3: CASSEFAVANYGYTF. The CDR3 coding sequence is TGTGCCAGCAGTGAATTCGCGGTAGCTAACTATGGCTACACCTTC.

This sequence joins TRBV5-8 and TRBJ2-3; 10 bases align to TRBD2. V lost 4 bases to trimming and J lost 9 bases; unmatched junction nucleotides: 5. CDR3 length equals 13 residues. Germline-derived CDR1 and CDR2 are SGHTS and YDEGEE. The CDR3 nucleotides read TGTGCCAGCAGCGTAGCGGGGGGCAGAACGCAGTATTTT. This gives the protein CASSVAGGRTQYF.

The chain combines TRBV19 with TRBJ1-5; D is possibly TRBD1 (5 bases). Germline loops: CDR1 LNHDA, CDR2 SQIVND (reference sequence). The CDR3 runs 17 residues. Trimming removed 7 bases at V and 2 bases at J, with 21 bases between. This CDR3 is CASTSTVSIRGNQPQHF. The CDR3 coding sequence is TGTGCCAGTACTTCGACAGTTTCCATAAGGGGCAATCAGCCCCAGCATTTT.

The genes are TRBV15 and TRBJ1-4; D is undetermined. V was pared by 0 bases and J by 7 bases, with 9 bases between. In germline, CDR1 is LNHNV, CDR2 YYDKDF (reference sequence). CDR3 length equals 14 residues. This CDR3 is CATSRDPPGEKLFF. As DNA, the CDR3 is TGTGCCACCAGCAGAGACCCCCCAGGTGAAAAACTGTTTTTT.

This chain joins TRBV10-3 and TRBJ2-3, with a weak D call TRBD2 (6 bases). Trimming took 11 bases from V and 1 from J, leaving 19 bases between them. The CDR3 loop spans 15 amino acids. The germline V gene has CDR1 ENHRY and CDR2 SYGVKD. CDR3: CAAYSGTSGTDTQYF. The CDR3 region has the DNA TGTGCCGCGTATTCCGGGACTTCGGGCACAGATACGCAGTATTTT.